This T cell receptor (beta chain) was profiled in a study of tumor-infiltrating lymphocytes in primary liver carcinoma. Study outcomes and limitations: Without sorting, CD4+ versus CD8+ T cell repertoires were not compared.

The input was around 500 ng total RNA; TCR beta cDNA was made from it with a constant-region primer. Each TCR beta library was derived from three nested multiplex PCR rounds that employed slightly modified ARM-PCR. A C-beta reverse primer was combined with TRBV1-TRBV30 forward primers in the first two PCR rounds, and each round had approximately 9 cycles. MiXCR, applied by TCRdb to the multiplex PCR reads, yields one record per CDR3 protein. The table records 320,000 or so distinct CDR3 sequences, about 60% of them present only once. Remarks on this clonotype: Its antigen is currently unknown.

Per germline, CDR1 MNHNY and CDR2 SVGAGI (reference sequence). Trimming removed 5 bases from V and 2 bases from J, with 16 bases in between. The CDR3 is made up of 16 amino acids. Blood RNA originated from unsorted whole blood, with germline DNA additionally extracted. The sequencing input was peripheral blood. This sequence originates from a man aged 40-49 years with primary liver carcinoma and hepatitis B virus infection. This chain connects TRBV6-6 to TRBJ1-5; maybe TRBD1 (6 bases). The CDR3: CASSHGGRGGNQPQHF. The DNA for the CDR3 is TGTGCCAGCAGTCATGGGGGCCGGGGGGGCAATCAGCCCCAGCATTTT.